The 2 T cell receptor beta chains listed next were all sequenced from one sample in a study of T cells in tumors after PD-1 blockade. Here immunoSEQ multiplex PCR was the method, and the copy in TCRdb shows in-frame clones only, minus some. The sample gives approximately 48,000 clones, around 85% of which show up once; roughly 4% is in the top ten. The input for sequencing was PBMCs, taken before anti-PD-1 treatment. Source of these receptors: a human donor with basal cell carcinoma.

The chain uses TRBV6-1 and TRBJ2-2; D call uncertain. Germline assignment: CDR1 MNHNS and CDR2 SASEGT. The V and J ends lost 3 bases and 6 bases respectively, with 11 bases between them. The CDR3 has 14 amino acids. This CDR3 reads CASSEIGPPGELFF. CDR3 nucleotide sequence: TGTGCCAGCAGTGAGATCGGGCCCCCCGGGGAGCTGTTTTTT.

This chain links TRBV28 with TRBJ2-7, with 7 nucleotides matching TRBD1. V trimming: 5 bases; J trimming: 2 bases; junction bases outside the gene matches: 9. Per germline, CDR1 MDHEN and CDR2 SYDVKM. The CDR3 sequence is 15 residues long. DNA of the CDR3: TGTGCCAGCAGTATAGGGGGCTGGGAGCCCTACGAGCAGTACTTC. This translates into CASSIGGWEPYEQYF.